The 3 T cell receptor beta chains in this list originate from one sample, sequenced in a study of T cell repertoires in cytomegalovirus infection. TCRdb reanalysed the reads using MiXCR and keeps one entry per CDR3 protein. The sample has approximately 290,000 distinct CDR3 sequences, about 25% seen once. Sequenced: PBMCs. The receptors originated from a human donor in good health (CMV status not recorded). Some clones in this sample may be carry-over from other donors' samples.

This clonotype was seen only once. V and J are TRBV29-1 and TRBJ2-5, with TRBD2 as a possible D gene (5 bases). There are 12 residues in the CDR3. Trimming cost V 4 bases and J 4 bases, with 10 bases left between them. The V gene's germline CDR1 is SQVTM and CDR2 ANQGSEA. CDR3 in DNA: TGCAGCGTTGGGACTGGCGGAGAGACCCAGTACTTC. Translation gives CSVGTGGETQYF. Full variable domain (missing parts from reference TRBV29-1 and TRBJ2-5): SAVISQKPSRDICQRGTSLTIQCQVDSQVTMMFWYRQQPGQSLTLIATANQGSEATYESGFVIDKFPISRPNLTFSTLTVSNMSPEDSSIYLCSVGTGGETQYFGPGTRLLVL.

The rearrangement joins TRBV2 to TRBJ1-1, with TRBD1 identical over 10 bases. The V gene end was trimmed by 7 bases and the J gene end by 5 bases; junction bases not matched to a gene: 4. Germline values: CDR1 SNHLY, CDR2 FYNNEI. The CDR3 length is 13 residues. CDR3 bases: TGTGCCAGCATTGGACAGGGGGTTACTGAAGCTTTCTTT. Protein: CASIGQGVTEAFF.

Ten or more counts support this clonotype. V and J are TRBV7-6 and TRBJ2-3; TRBD1 aligns across 7 bases. V trimming: 3 bases; J trimming: 7 bases; junction bases outside the gene matches: 10. There are 15 residues in the CDR3. CDR1 is SGHVS and CDR2 is FNYEAQ in the germline V gene. The CDR3 region is CASSFGQERPYTQYF. DNA of the CDR3: TGTGCCAGCAGCTTCGGACAGGAGAGACCCTATACGCAGTATTTT. The full variable domain, rest sourced from reference TRBV7-6 and TRBJ2-3, is GAGVSQSPRYKVTKRGQDVALRCDPISGHVSLYWYRQALGQGPEFLTYFNYEAQQDKSGLPNDRFSAERPEGSISTLTIQRTEQRDSAMYRCASSFGQERPYTQYFGPGTRLTVL.